This TCR beta chain was sequenced for a study of blood T cell repertoires in COVID-19. On the study more broadly: Sample material is recorded as cDNA or gDNA derived from T cells, B-cell-depleted T cells, or PBMCs.

The CDR3 totals 15 residues. V dropped 7 bases and J dropped 1 base, with 15 bases sitting between them. Looked up from germline, CDR1 is ENHRY and CDR2 is SYGVKD. Seattle patient enrollment occurred during active infection, with longitudinal follow-up thereafter. In the authors' workflow: Scientists estimated how many nucleated cells there were by amplifying reference gene primers. Here immunoSEQ multiplex PCR was the method, and the copy in TCRdb shows in-frame clones only, minus some. That table gives V, J and clone size, and the DNA gave D and trimming. The sample includes a few hundred thousand clones, roughly 88% seen only once; the top ten take roughly 6.3%.

The J gene is TRBJ2-3, the V gene TRBV10-3; a possible D gene is TRBD2 (7 bases). The receptor's source is a woman in her thirties with COVID-19, enrolled during active disease. Material: peripheral blood. The CDR3 reads CAIMNREGRTDTQYF. CDR3 sequence (DNA): TGTGCCATCATGAACAGGGAGGGCCGCACAGATACGCAGTATTTT.